Sequencing of this T cell receptor (beta chain) was carried out in a study of blood T cells in healthy people across ages. As to this clonotype: The antigen is undetermined.

Study findings and constraints: Long-lived donors exceeded aged donors in naive CD4+ cells and diversity.

Germline CDR1 DFQATT, CDR2 SNEGSKA (reference sequence). V gave up 1 base and J gave up 6 bases; unmatched junction bases: 12. This CDR3 comprises 17 residues. Then a second PCR, running about 7 to 11 cycles, was carried out with a sample-barcoded 5' primer and a J-beta primer mix. From each sample, at least 2.5 million paired-end reads containing CDR3 were obtained. TCRdb reprocessed the 5' RACE reads with MiXCR, giving one entry per CDR3 protein. The data show 1.5 million to 2 million distinct CDR3 sequences, 28% seen once. A minimum of 6 micrograms of total RNA was extracted per sample. This rearrangement joins TRBV20-1 to TRBJ2-2; 9 bases are a match to TRBD1. This clonotype was sampled from a woman aged 25 to 39 in good health. Material: blood. CDR3 bases: TGCAGTGCTAGAGCCTTACCGGGACAGGGTATTCCCGGGGAGCTGTTTTTT. The encoded protein is CSARALPGQGIPGELFF.